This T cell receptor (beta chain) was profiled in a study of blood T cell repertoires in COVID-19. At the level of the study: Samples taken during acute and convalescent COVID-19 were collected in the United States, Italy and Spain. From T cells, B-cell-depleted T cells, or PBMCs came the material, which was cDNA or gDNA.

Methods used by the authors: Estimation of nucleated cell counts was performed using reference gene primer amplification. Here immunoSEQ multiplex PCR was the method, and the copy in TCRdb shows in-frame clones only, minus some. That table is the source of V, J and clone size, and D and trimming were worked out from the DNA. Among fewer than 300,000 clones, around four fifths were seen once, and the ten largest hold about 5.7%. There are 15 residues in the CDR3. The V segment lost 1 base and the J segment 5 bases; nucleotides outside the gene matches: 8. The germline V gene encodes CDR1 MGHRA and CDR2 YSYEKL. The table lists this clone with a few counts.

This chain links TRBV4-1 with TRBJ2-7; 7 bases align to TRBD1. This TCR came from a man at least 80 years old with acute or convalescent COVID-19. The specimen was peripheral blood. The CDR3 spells CASSQVTGASHEQYF. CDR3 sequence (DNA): TGCGCCAGCAGCCAAGTCACAGGGGCGTCCCACGAGCAGTACTTC.